This T cell receptor beta chain was identified during a study of early T cells in non-severe SARS-CoV-2 infection. TCRdb processed the 5' RACE reads anew with MiXCR; each CDR3 protein has one entry. The top ten hold 2% to 2.5% of the sample, which has about 100,000 distinct CDR3 sequences, less than 15% seen once. The CDR3 contains 15 residues. Germline V CDR1 and CDR2: SGHRS, YFSETQ. V dropped 4 bases and J dropped 6; count of bases not matched to a gene: 10. The sample comprised whole blood. The sequence was collected from an adult who was a healthcare worker with PCR-confirmed SARS-CoV-2 infection or an uninfected control (not recorded which). The genes are TRBV5-1 and TRBJ1-5; 7 nucleotides agree with TRBD1. DNA of the CDR3: TGCGCCAGCAGCCCACAGGGGTGGGTTGGTCAGCCCCAGCATTTT. It specifies CASSPQGWVGQPQHF.